These T cell receptor beta chains were read from a single sample in a study of CD8 T cells in ankylosing spondylitis. A single record per CDR3 protein comes from TCRdb applying MiXCR to the 5' RACE reads. Of 380,000 or so distinct CDR3 sequences listed, roughly 22% are singletons. The sample taken for sequencing was blood, either unsorted or a sorted T cell fraction (not recorded which). The receptors shown here come from a male donor with ankylosing spondylitis or in good health (not recorded which). Both conserved end residues are part of each CDR3. A D gene is named only where the DNA matches it firmly. Clone size appears in some rows only: once, few, many, or a class for an expanded clone.

. TRBJ2-4 TRBV27 TRBD2 CASSPAGGLGIQYF TGTGCCAGCAGTCCAGCGGGGGGTCTGGGCATTCAGTACTTC
. TRBJ2-7 TRBV7-6 . CASSLEVAYEQYF TGTGCCAGCAGCTTAGAGGTGGCCTACGAGCAGTACTTC
few TRBJ2-1 TRBV3-1 . CASSQGSGAYNEQFF TGTGCCAGCAGCCAAGGATCGGGGGCATACAATGAGCAGTTCTTC
. TRBJ2-1 TRBV7-8 . CASSLDRGRHNEQFF TGTGCCAGCAGCTTAGACCGGGGTCGCCACAATGAGCAGTTCTTC
few TRBJ2-1 TRBV13 . CASSLADSPYNEQFF TGTGCCAGCAGCTTAGCGGACAGTCCCTACAATGAGCAGTTCTTC
few TRBJ2-7 TRBV12-3/TRBV12-4 TRBD1 CASTQGQHSYEQYF TGTGCCAGCACCCAGGGACAGCACTCCTACGAGCAGTACTTC
many TRBJ2-3 TRBV12-3/TRBV12-4 TRBD2 CASSLRRGGTDTQYF TGTGCCAGCTCTCTACGGCGGGGGGGCACAGATACGCAGTATTTT
once TRBJ2-7 TRBV29-1 . CSVEGSPPAGRQYF TGCAGCGTTGAAGGCTCCCCCCCGGCGGGGAGGCAGTACTTC
. TRBJ2-7 TRBV4-1 . CASSQVGGDEQYF TGCGCCAGCAGCCAAGTTGGGGGCGACGAGCAGTACTTC
few TRBJ1-6 TRBV10-3 . CAISEDSGHNSPLHF TGTGCCATCAGTGAGGACTCGGGACACAATTCACCCCTCCACTTT
. TRBJ2-7 TRBV6-1 TRBD1 CASGDSSYEQYF TGTGCCAGCGGGGACAGCTCCTACGAGCAGTACTTC
. TRBJ2-3 TRBV9 . CASSGRTSTDTQYF TGTGCCAGCAGCGGTAGGACTTCCACAGATACGCAGTATTTT
. TRBJ2-1 TRBV5-6 . CASSSEQTNNEQFF TGTGCCAGCAGCAGTGAGCAGACCAACAATGAGCAGTTCTTC
many TRBJ2-1 TRBV3-1 . CASSLPYNEQFF TGTGCCAGCAGCTTACCATACAATGAGCAGTTCTTC
once TRBJ2-1 TRBV12-3/TRBV12-4 . CASSFGGGGHNEQFF TGTGCCAGCAGTTTCGGCGGGGGCGGGCACAATGAGCAGTTCTTC
few TRBJ2-7 TRBV20-1 . CSARGMGAYEQYF TGCAGTGCTAGGGGTATGGGTGCCTACGAGCAGTACTTC
few TRBJ2-7 TRBV9 . CASSVTPGPSYEQYF TGTGCCAGCAGCGTTACGCCTGGCCCCTCCTACGAGCAGTACTTC
. TRBJ2-3 TRBV11-2 . CASSWGADTQYF TGTGCCAGCAGCTGGGGAGCAGATACGCAGTATTTT
. TRBJ2-2 TRBV27 TRBD2 CASSLTGGLGGELFF TGTGCCAGCAGTTTAACGGGGGGGCTGGGCGGGGAGCTGTTTTTT
. TRBJ2-3 TRBV11-2 TRBD2 CASNGLAGAPSTDTQYF TGTGCCAGCAACGGACTAGCGGGGGCCCCCTCGACAGATACGCAGTATTTT
few TRBJ1-4 TRBV12-3/TRBV12-4 . CASRAESEKLFF TGTGCCAGCAGAGCAGAGAGTGAAAAACTGTTTTTT
. TRBJ2-7 TRBV7-9 . CASSPSGNSYEQYF TGTGCCAGCAGCCCCAGCGGCAACTCCTACGAGCAGTACTTC
few TRBJ2-3 TRBV5-6 TRBD1 CASSLTGVGTDTQYF TGTGCCAGCAGCTTGACAGGGGTCGGCACAGATACGCAGTATTTT
. TRBJ2-5 TRBV5-1 . CASSPGTLNWAQYF TGCGCCAGCAGCCCCGGGACGCTAAATTGGGCCCAGTACTTC
few TRBJ1-2 TRBV2 . CASSEGGVGGYTF TGTGCCAGCAGTGAAGGTGGGGTCGGCGGCTACACCTTC
. TRBJ2-3 TRBV27 . CASSLTGSGTDTQYF TGTGCCAGCAGTTTAACAGGGTCGGGCACAGATACGCAGTATTTT
few TRBJ2-3 TRBV12-3/TRBV12-4 TRBD2 CASSASGGGPDTQYF TGTGCCAGCAGTGCTAGCGGGGGGGGTCCAGATACGCAGTATTTT
few TRBJ2-7 TRBV12-3/TRBV12-4 . CASSSWGGPYEQYF TGTGCCAGCAGTTCGTGGGGGGGCCCCTACGAGCAGTACTTC
few TRBJ2-3 TRBV10-3 TRBD2 CASRLAGPLGTQYF TGTGCCAGCCGACTAGCGGGCCCCTTGGGAACGCAGTATTTT
few TRBJ2-1 TRBV12-3/TRBV12-4 . CASRTHYNEQFF TGTGCCAGCCGGACCCACTACAATGAGCAGTTCTTC
. TRBJ2-1 TRBV7-9 . CASSDSDGIYNEQFF TGTGCCAGCAGCGATTCGGACGGCATTTACAATGAGCAGTTCTTC
. TRBJ2-1 TRBV4-1 TRBD2 CASSPTLAGGYNEQFF TGCGCCAGCAGCCCCACACTAGCGGGGGGATACAATGAGCAGTTCTTC
few TRBJ2-7 TRBV28 . CASKGNREEQYF TGTGCCAGCAAGGGTAATCGTGAAGAGCAGTACTTC
. TRBJ2-7 TRBV20-1 . CSAKPGAGGSYEQYF TGCAGTGCTAAACCAGGGGCCGGGGGCTCCTACGAGCAGTACTTC
many TRBJ2-7 TRBV27 TRBD1 CASSWTGGHEQYF TGTGCCAGCAGCTGGACAGGGGGCCACGAGCAGTACTTC
. TRBJ2-5 TRBV5-4 TRBD2 CASSFAGGPEETQYF TGTGCCAGCAGCTTTGCGGGGGGGCCGGAGGAGACCCAGTACTTC
few TRBJ2-5 TRBV12-3/TRBV12-4 . CASSSGIRETQYF TGTGCCAGCAGTTCAGGGATCAGGGAGACCCAGTACTTC
few TRBJ2-5 TRBV30 TRBD2 CAWSVGLAKETQYF TGTGCCTGGAGTGTGGGACTAGCCAAAGAGACCCAGTACTTC
many TRBJ2-5 TRBV7-6 . CASSLLRQEETQYF TGTGCCAGCAGCTTATTGAGACAGGAAGAGACCCAGTACTTC
. TRBJ2-7 TRBV12-3/TRBV12-4 TRBD2 CASSLVSLAGTQYF TGTGCCAGCAGTTTAGTGAGCCTAGCGGGGACGCAGTACTTC
. TRBJ2-2 TRBV25-1 . CASSEWVGELFF TGTGCCAGCAGTGAATGGGTCGGGGAGCTGTTTTTT
. TRBJ2-5 TRBV4-1 TRBD1 CASSVEDRVKETQYF TGCGCCAGCAGCGTCGAGGACAGGGTGAAGGAGACCCAGTACTTC
few TRBJ1-2 TRBV10-2 . CASTPPPGAAPAHSGYTF TGCGCCAGCACCCCACCCCCGGGGGCCGCCCCGGCCCACAGTGGCTACACCTTC
few TRBJ2-1 TRBV6-7 TRBD2 CASSYPGTSCWDEQFF TGTGCCAGCAGTTACCCCGGGACTAGTTGTTGGGATGAGCAGTTCTTC
. TRBJ2-7 TRBV29-1 . CSPKGGRVREQYF TGCAGCCCTAAGGGAGGCAGGGTTCGCGAGCAGTACTTC
few TRBJ2-1 TRBV5-5 . CASSAGDTGDEQFF TGTGCCAGCAGCGCAGGGGACACCGGTGATGAGCAGTTCTTC
few TRBJ2-3 TRBV12-3/TRBV12-4 TRBD2 CASSLYLAGAGDTQYF TGTGCCAGCAGTTTATACCTAGCGGGGGCAGGAGATACGCAGTATTTT
. TRBJ2-1 TRBV7-9 . CASSNRVREQFF TGTGCCAGCAGCAACAGAGTTCGTGAGCAGTTCTTC
. TRBJ2-2 TRBV29-1 . CSVSLGTGELFF TGCAGCGTCAGCCTGGGGACCGGGGAGCTGTTTTTT